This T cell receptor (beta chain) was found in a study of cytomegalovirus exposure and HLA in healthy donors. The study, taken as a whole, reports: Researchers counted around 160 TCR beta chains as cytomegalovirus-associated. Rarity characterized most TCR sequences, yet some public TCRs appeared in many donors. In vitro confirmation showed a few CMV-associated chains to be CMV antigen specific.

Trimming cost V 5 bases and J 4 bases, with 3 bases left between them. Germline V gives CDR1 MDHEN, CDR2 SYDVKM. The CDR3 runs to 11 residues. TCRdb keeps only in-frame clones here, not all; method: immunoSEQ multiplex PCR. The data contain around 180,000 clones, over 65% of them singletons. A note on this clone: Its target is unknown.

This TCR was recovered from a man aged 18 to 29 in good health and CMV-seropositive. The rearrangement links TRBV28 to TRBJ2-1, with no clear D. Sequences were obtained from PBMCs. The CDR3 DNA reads TGTGCCAGCAGTCTATACAATGAGCAGTTCTTC. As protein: CASSLYNEQFF.